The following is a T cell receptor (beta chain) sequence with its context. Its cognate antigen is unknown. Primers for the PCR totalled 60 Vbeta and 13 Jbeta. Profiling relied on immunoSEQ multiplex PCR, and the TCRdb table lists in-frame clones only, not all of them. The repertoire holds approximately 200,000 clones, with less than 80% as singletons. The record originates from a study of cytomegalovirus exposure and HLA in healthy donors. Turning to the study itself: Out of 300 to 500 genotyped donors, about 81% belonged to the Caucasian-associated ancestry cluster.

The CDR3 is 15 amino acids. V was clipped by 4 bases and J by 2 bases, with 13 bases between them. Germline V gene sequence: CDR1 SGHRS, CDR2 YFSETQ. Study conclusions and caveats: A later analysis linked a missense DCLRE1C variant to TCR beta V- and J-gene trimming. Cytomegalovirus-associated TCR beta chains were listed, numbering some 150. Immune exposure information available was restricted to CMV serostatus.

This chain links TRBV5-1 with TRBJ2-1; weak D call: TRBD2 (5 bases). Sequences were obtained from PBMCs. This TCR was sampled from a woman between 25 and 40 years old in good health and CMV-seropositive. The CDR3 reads CASSPSTGTYNEQFF. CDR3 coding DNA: TGCGCCAGCAGCCCGTCAACGGGGACCTACAATGAGCAGTTCTTC.